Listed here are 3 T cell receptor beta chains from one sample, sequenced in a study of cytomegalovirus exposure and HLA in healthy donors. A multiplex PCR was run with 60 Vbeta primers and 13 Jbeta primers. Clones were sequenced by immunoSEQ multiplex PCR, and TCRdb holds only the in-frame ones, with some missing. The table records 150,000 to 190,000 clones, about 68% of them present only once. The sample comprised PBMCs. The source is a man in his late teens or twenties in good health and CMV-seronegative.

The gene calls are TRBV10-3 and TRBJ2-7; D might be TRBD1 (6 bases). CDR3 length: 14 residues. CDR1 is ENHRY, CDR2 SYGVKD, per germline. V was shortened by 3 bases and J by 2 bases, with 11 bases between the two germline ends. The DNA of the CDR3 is TGTGCCATCAGTGATGGGGACATACCCTACGAGCAGTACTTC. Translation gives CAISDGDIPYEQYF.

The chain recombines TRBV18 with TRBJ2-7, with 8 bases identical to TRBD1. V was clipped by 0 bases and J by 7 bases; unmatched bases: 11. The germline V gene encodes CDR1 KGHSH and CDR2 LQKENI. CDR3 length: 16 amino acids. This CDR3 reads CASSPPPQGVLTEQYF. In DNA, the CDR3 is TGTGCCAGCTCACCACCGCCACAGGGGGTGCTTACTGAGCAGTACTTC.

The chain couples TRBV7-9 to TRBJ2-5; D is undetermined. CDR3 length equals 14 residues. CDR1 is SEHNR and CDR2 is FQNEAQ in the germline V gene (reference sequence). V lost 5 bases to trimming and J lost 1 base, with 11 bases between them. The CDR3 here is CASSTHTSQETQYF. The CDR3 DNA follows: TGTGCCAGCAGCACCCACACCTCCCAAGAGACCCAGTACTTC.